Listed here are 24 T cell receptor beta chains from one sample, sequenced in a study of T cell repertoires in cytomegalovirus infection. In TCRdb, the reads were re-called with MiXCR into one record per CDR3 protein. The sample yields 650,000 to 900,000 distinct CDR3 sequences, 29% seen once. These receptors lack a known antigen. The specimen was cultured CD8+ T cells from PBMCs, collected from culture after CMV antigen stimulation. All receptors come from a human donor in good health (CMV status not recorded). Some clones in this sample may be carry-over from other donors' samples.

The chain recombines TRBV7-2 with TRBJ2-3, with TRBD1 matching 7 bases. V trimming: 1 base; J trimming: 3 bases; junction bases outside the gene matches: 10. CDR3 length: 17 amino acids. Germline values: CDR1 SGHTA, CDR2 FQGNSA. CDR3 coding DNA: TGTGCCAGCAGCTTAGGTCCTACAGGGGTAGAGACAGATACGCAGTATTTT. This encodes CASSLGPTGVETDTQYF.

The rearrangement uses TRBV7-6 and TRBJ2-2; D uncertain. Trimming cost V 1 base and J 13 bases, with 13 bases left between them. The CDR3 loop spans 13 amino acids. Germline V gene lookup returns CDR1 SGHVS and CDR2 FNYEAQ. CDR3 amino acids: CASSLEDQVGLFF. The CDR3 DNA follows: TGTGCCAGCAGCTTAGAAGATCAGGTTGGGCTGTTTTTT.

V is TRBV9 and J is TRBJ1-6, with D uncertain. Germline values: CDR1 SGDLS, CDR2 YYNGEE. The CDR3 spans 14 residues. The V end lost 0 bases, the J end lost 15 bases, and 16 bases lay between the germline ends. The chain's CDR3 is CASSVVGNGRDLHF. As DNA, the CDR3 is TGTGCCAGCAGCGTAGTTGGGAACGGTAGGGACCTCCACTTT.

This chain links TRBV7-6 with TRBJ2-1; 9 positions agree with TRBD1. Germline V CDR1 and CDR2: SGHVS, FNYEAQ. The V and J ends lost 5 bases and 8 bases, in that order; junction bases with no gene match: 10. This CDR3 is 15 amino acids long. CDR3 nucleotides: TGTGCCAGCAGCCATCTACAGGACAGGGGATATGAGCAGTTCTTC. Its translation: CASSHLQDRGYEQFF.

This clonotype occurred a few times. The rearrangement joins TRBV7-6 to TRBJ1-2; possible D gene TRBD1, 5 bases. V lost 5 bases to trimming and J lost 8 bases, with 18 bases between them. The CDR3 runs to 14 residues. Germline V gene sequence: CDR1 SGHVS, CDR2 FNYEAQ. CDR3 loop: CASSAGRDRYGYTF. Written as DNA, the CDR3 is TGTGCCAGCAGCGCAGGAAGGGACCGGTACGGCTACACCTTC.

CDR3 in amino acids: CASSQTPGLAGDSSYNEQFF. The DNA for the CDR3 is TGTGCCAGCAGTCAGACACCGGGACTAGCGGGGGACAGCTCCTACAATGAGCAGTTCTTC. The chain employs TRBV6-2 or TRBV6-3 and TRBJ2-1; 14 bases match TRBD2. The CDR3 totals 20 residues. Germline V gives CDR1 MNHEY, CDR2 SVGEGT. V lost 5 bases to trimming and J lost 0 bases; unmatched junction nucleotides: 12.

This clonotype was counted many times. The chain links TRBV19 to TRBJ1-1; D perhaps matches TRBD1 (5 bases). Germline CDR1 is LNHDA and CDR2 is SQIVND (reference sequence). The CDR3 consists of 13 residues. Trimming shortened V by 3 bases and J by 5 bases, and 10 bases separated the two germline ends. CDR3 amino acids: CASSITTVTEAFF. DNA for the CDR3: TGTGCCAGTAGTATCACGACAGTTACTGAAGCTTTCTTT.

This clonotype was counted a few times. This rearrangement joins TRBV27 to TRBJ1-2; D may be TRBD1 (6 bases). Per germline, CDR1 MNHEY and CDR2 SMNVEV (reference sequence). Trimming removed 5 bases from V and 6 bases from J, with 16 bases in between. The CDR3 is made up of 14 amino acids. CDR3 protein: CASSPGGAKDGYTF. CDR3 DNA sequence: TGTGCCAGCAGTCCGGGGGGGGCTAAGGATGGCTACACCTTC.

This clonotype has a handful of counts. The chain employs TRBV19 and TRBJ1-5; 7 bases line up with TRBD1. The germline V gene encodes CDR1 LNHDA and CDR2 SQIVND (reference sequence). V was pared by 5 bases and J by 3 bases, with 7 bases of the junction left unmatched. The length of the CDR3 is 15 residues. The CDR3 region is CASSLMDRPNQPQHF. In nucleotides, the CDR3 is TGTGCCAGTAGTCTCATGGACAGGCCCAATCAGCCCCAGCATTTT.

The genes are TRBV7-2 and TRBJ2-2; D might be TRBD1 or TRBD2, each matching 5 bases. Per the germline V gene, CDR1 is SGHTA and CDR2 is FQGNSA. The CDR3 length is 15 residues. The ends were cut back, 5 bases at V and 5 bases at J, with 15 bases in the middle. The CDR3 is CASSLGTSRTGELFF. DNA for the CDR3: TGTGCCAGCAGCCTGGGGACCAGTAGGACCGGGGAGCTGTTTTTT.

This clonotype was detected once. The chain links TRBV4-1 to TRBJ1-6; 8 positions agree with TRBD1. From germline, CDR1 is MGHRA and CDR2 YSYEKL. Trimming cost V 3 bases and J 10 bases; bases outside gene matches: 11. The CDR3 contains 16 residues. The CDR3: CASSHPPGTGSSPLHF. The CDR3 nucleotides are TGCGCCAGCAGCCATCCCCCCGGGACAGGATCCTCACCCCTCCACTTT.

A few counts support this clonotype. The CDR3 nucleotides are TGTGCCAGCAGTGACCTAGGGTTAGGACAGGGGCGCTACGAGCAGTACTTC. Protein: CASSDLGLGQGRYEQYF. This rearrangement joins TRBV2 to TRBJ2-7; 9 nucleotides match TRBD1. CDR1 is SNHLY and CDR2 is FYNNEI in the germline V gene. The CDR3 is made up of 17 amino acids. The junction had 12 bases not matched to a gene; V was cut back by 3 bases and J by 3 bases. Variable domain in full (rest from reference TRBV2 and TRBJ2-7): EPEVTQTPSHQVTQMGQEVILRCVPISNHLYFYWYRQILGQKVEFLVSFYNNEISEKSEIFDDQFSVERPDGSNFTLKIRSTKLEDSAMYFCASSDLGLGQGRYEQYFGPGTRLTVT.

The chain carries TRBV2 and TRBJ2-5; D possibly corresponds to TRBD2 (5 bases). The CDR3 consists of 15 residues. V was shortened by 10 bases and J by 5 bases, with 23 bases between the two germline ends. Germline lookup yields CDR1 SNHLY and CDR2 FYNNEI. This CDR3 reads CANLRASSGRETQYF. The CDR3 DNA reads TGTGCCAACCTTAGGGCTAGCTCCGGGCGGGAGACCCAGTACTTC.

In this sample, this clonotype turned up a few times. V gene TRBV7-9 combines with J gene TRBJ2-2; 8 bases are a match to TRBD1. This CDR3 spans 18 amino acids. Germline V gives CDR1 SEHNR, CDR2 FQNEAQ (reference sequence). Trimming cost V 3 bases and J 2 bases; bases outside gene matches: 11. CDR3 in amino acids: CASSFLNGQGANTGELFF. The CDR3 DNA sequence: TGTGCCAGCAGCTTTTTGAATGGACAGGGAGCTAACACCGGGGAGCTGTTTTTT.

Concerning this clonotype: Mismatch with germline at one junction end may stem from a read error. The gene calls are TRBV7-9 and TRBJ1-5; D remains unclear. Germline CDR1 SEHNR, CDR2 FQNEAQ (reference sequence). CDR3 length: 15 residues. The CDR3 DNA sequence: TGTGCCAGCAGCTTAGATTCCGGTAGCGATCAGCCCCAGCATTTT. Encoded protein: CASSLDSGSDQPQHF.

Only a few counts were recorded for this clonotype. The gene calls are TRBV7-3 and TRBJ2-1, with a tentative D call TRBD1 (6 bases). Germline V gene data show CDR1 as SGHTA and CDR2 as FQGTGA. This CDR3 contains 19 residues. Trimming left V 5 bases short and J 6 bases short, with 29 bases between. The CDR3 DNA reads as TGTGCCAGCAGCATTACCCCCGCACCCGACTACAGGGCTCCCAATGAGCAGTTCTTC. Protein sequence: CASSITPAPDYRAPNEQFF.

The genes are TRBV12-3 or TRBV12-4 and TRBJ1-5; D is uncertain. V lost 4 bases to trimming and J lost 3 bases, with 13 bases between them. There are 15 residues in the CDR3. CDR3: CASSSKVRNNQPQHF. For the CDR3, the DNA is TGTGCCAGCAGTTCTAAGGTTCGGAACAATCAGCCCCAGCATTTT.

The table lists this clonotype with a count of one. Here the CDR3 DNA reads TGTGCCAGCAGCCCAACATTTTGGGGAGGCAATTCACCCCTCCACTTT. Translation gives CASSPTFWGGNSPLHF. J is TRBJ1-6 and V is TRBV7-8; D gene ambiguous. The CDR3 loop spans 16 amino acids. Trimming took 5 bases from V and 7 from J, leaving 18 bases between them. CDR1 is SGHVS, CDR2 FQNEAQ, per germline. Drawing the rest from reference TRBV7-8 and TRBJ1-6, the complete variable domain is GAGVSQSPRYKVAKRGQDVALRCDPISGHVSLFWYQQALGQGPEFLTYFQNEAQLDKSGLPSDRFFAERPEGSVSTLKIQRTQQEDSAVYLCASSPTFWGGNSPLHFGNGTRLTVT.

The CDR3 region is CASSPRTSGGLIINEQFF. The CDR3 DNA reads as TGTGCCAGCAGTCCAAGGACTAGCGGGGGCCTCATTATCAATGAGCAGTTCTTC. The V call is TRBV12-3 or TRBV12-4, the J call TRBJ2-1; 13 positions match TRBD2. V lost 5 bases and J lost 6; bases outside the gene matches: 13. The CDR3 runs 18 residues.

This chain links TRBV7-9 with TRBJ1-6; D not resolved. From germline, CDR1 is SEHNR and CDR2 FQNEAQ (reference sequence). The V end lost 7 bases, the J end lost 11 bases, and 9 bases lay between the germline ends. The CDR3 contains 11 residues. In DNA form, the CDR3 reads TGTGCCAGCACATACACCCCACCCCTCCACTTT. This encodes CASTYTPPLHF. Full variable domain (missing parts from reference TRBV7-9 and TRBJ1-6): DTGVSQNPRHKITKRGQNVTFRCDPISEHNRLYWYRQTLGQGPEFLTYFQNEAQLEKSRLLSDRFSAERPKGSFSTLEIQRTEQGDSAMYLCASTYTPPLHFGNGTRLTVT.

This clonotype came up a few times. The gene calls are TRBV7-9 and TRBJ2-6; 10 bases fit TRBD1. Per germline, CDR1 SEHNR and CDR2 FQNEAQ (reference sequence). CDR3 length equals 18 residues. V trimming: 5 bases; J trimming: 1 base; junction bases outside the gene matches: 8. CDR3 amino acids: CASSPGPGQGSGANVLTF. CDR3 DNA sequence: TGTGCCAGCAGCCCAGGACCGGGACAGGGGTCTGGGGCCAACGTCCTGACTTTC. The full variable domain, in which reference TRBV7-9 and TRBJ2-6 provide the parts outside the CDR3, is DTGVSQNPRHKITKRGQNVTFRCDPISEHNRLYWYRQTLGQGPEFLTYFQNEAQLEKSRLLSDRFSAERPKGSFSTLEIQRTEQGDSAMYLCASSPGPGQGSGANVLTFGAGSRLTVL.

The chain links TRBV19 to TRBJ1-1; D gene ambiguous. Germline assignment: CDR1 LNHDA and CDR2 SQIVND (reference sequence). The CDR3 runs 13 residues. With 7 bases removed from V and 0 bases from J, the gap between germline ends came to 9 bases. CDR3 in DNA: TGTGCCAGTACGGCAAGGATGAACACTGAAGCTTTCTTT. As protein: CASTARMNTEAFF.

The V and J genes are TRBV7-9 and TRBJ1-2; D is perhaps TRBD1 (5 bases). This CDR3 contains 14 residues. The V end lost 6 bases, the J end lost 1 base, and 12 bases lay between the germline ends. Per germline, CDR1 SEHNR and CDR2 FQNEAQ (reference sequence). This chain's CDR3 is CASSPGPDNYGYTF. The CDR3 DNA reads as TGTGCCAGCAGTCCGGGACCTGATAACTATGGCTACACCTTC.

In this sample, this clonotype turned up many times. The chain couples TRBV7-8 to TRBJ2-7; 14 bases fit TRBD2. Germline V CDR1 and CDR2: SGHVS, FQNEAQ. The CDR3 has 17 amino acids. V shed 2 bases and J 2 bases; nucleotides not matched to a gene: 5. The CDR3, as DNA: TGTGCCAGCAGCTTACAAGGACTAGCGGGGGGAACCTACGAGCAGTACTTC. It encodes CASSLQGLAGGTYEQYF.